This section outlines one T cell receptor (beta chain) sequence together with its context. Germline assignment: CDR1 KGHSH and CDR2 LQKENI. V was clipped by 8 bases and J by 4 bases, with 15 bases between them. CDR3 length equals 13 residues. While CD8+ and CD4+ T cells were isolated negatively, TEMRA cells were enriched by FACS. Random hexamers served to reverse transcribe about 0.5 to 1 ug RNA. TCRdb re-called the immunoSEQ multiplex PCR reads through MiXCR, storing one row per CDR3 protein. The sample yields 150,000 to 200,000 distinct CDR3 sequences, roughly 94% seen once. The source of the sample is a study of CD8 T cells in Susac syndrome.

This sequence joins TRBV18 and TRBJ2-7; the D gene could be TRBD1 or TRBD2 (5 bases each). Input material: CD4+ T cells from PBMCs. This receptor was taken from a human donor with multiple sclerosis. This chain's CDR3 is CASASVEGYEQYF. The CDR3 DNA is TGTGCCAGCGCCTCAGTCGAGGGGTACGAGCAGTACTTC.